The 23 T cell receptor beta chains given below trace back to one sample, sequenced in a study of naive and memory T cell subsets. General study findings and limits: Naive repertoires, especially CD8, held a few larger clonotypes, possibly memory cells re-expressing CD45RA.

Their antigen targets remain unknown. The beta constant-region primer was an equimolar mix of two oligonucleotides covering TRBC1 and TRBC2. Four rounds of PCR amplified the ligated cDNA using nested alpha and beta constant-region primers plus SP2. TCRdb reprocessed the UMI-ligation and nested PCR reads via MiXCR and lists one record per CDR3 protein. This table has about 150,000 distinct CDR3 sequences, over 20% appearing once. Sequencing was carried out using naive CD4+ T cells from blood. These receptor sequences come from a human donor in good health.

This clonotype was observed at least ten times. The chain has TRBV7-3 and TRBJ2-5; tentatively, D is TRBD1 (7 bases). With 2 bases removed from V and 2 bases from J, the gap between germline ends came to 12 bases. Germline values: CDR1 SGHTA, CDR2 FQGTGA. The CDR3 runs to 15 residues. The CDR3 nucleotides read TGTGCCAGCAGCTTACAGGGGGGTCGTCAAGAGACCCAGTACTTC. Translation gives CASSLQGGRQETQYF.

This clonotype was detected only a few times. CDR3 sequence: CASAVGGLSTDTQYF. CDR3 DNA: TGTGCCAGCGCGGTCGGGGGTCTGAGTACAGATACGCAGTATTTT. The chain couples TRBV7-9 to TRBJ2-3; a weak D match, TRBD2 (6 bases). V dropped 8 bases and J dropped 3 bases, with 18 bases sitting between them. The CDR3 totals 15 residues. Per germline, CDR1 SEHNR and CDR2 FQNEAQ (reference sequence).

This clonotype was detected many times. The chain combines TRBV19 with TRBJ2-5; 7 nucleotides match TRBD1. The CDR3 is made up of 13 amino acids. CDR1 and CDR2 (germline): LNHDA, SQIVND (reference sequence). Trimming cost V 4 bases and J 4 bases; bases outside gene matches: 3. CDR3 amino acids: CASSNRGVETQYF. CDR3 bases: TGTGCCAGTAGTAACAGGGGAGTAGAGACCCAGTACTTC.

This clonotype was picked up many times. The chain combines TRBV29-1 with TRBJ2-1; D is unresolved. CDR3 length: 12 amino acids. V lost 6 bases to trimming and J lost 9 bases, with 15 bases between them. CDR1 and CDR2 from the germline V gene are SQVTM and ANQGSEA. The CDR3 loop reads CSVRRVESEQFF. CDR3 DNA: TGCAGCGTCCGAAGGGTCGAGAGTGAGCAGTTCTTC.

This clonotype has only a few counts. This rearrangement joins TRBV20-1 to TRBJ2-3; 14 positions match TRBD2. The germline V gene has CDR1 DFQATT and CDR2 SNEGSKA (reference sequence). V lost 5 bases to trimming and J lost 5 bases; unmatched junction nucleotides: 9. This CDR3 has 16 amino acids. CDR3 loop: CSAPRLAGGPRDTQYF. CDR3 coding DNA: TGCAGTGCTCCTCGACTAGCGGGAGGGCCAAGAGATACGCAGTATTTT.

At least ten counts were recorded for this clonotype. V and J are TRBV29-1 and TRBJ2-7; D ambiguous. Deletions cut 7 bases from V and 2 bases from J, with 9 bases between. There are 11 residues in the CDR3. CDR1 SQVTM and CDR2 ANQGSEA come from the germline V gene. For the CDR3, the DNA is TGCAGCGGAGCTGGCGCCTACGAGCAGTACTTC. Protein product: CSGAGAYEQYF.

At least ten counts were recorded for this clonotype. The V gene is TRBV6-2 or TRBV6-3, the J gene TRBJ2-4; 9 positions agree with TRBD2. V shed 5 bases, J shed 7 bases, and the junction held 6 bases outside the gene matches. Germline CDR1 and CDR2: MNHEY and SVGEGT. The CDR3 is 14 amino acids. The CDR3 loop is CASSLAGLKNIQYF. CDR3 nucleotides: TGTGCCAGCAGTCTAGCGGGATTGAAGAACATTCAGTACTTC.

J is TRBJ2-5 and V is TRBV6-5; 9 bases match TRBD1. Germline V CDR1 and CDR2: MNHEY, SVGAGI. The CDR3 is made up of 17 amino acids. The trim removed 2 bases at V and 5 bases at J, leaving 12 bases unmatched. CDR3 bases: TGTGCCAGCAGTTACGAATCAACAGGGGGCGAATTGGAGACCCAGTACTTC. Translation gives CASSYESTGGELETQYF.

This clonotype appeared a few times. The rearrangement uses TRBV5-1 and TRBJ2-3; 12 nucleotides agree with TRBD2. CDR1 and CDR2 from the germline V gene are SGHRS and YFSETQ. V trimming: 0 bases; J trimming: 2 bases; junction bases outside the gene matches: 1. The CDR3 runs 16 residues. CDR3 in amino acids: CASSLGTSGVTDTQYF. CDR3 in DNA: TGCGCCAGCAGCTTGGGGACTAGCGGGGTCACAGATACGCAGTATTTT.

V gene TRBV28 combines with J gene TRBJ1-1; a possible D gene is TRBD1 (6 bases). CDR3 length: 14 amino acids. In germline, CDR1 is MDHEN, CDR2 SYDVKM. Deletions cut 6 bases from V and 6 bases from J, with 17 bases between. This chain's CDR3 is CASSPTGPLPEAFF. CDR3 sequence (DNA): TGTGCCAGCAGCCCGACAGGCCCTTTGCCTGAAGCTTTCTTT.

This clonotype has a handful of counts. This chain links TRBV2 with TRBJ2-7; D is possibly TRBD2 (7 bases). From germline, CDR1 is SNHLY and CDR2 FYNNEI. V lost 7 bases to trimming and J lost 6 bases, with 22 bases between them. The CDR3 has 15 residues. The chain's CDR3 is CASTERLAGAGEQYF. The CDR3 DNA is TGTGCCAGCACCGAACGACTAGCAGGGGCCGGCGAGCAGTACTTC.

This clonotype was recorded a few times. CDR3 sequence (DNA): TGTGCCAGCAGCTTAAGCGGGTTACGCTCCTACAATGAGCAGTTCTTC. Translating gives CASSLSGLRSYNEQFF. The rearrangement joins TRBV5-6 to TRBJ2-1; D possibly corresponds to TRBD2 (6 bases). With 2 bases removed from V and 0 bases from J, the gap between germline ends came to 12 bases. CDR3 length equals 16 residues. Germline V lookup: CDR1 SGHDT, CDR2 YYEEEE.

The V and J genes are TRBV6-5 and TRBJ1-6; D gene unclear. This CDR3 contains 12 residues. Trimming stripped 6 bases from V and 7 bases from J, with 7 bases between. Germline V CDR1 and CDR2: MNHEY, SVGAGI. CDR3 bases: TGTGCCAGCAGGAGACACAATTCACCCCTCCACTTT. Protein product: CASRRHNSPLHF.

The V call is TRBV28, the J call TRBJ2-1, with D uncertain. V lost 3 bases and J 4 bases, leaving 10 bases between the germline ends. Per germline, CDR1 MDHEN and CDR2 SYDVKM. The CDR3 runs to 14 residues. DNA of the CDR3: TGTGCCAGCAGTTTGGCAAGCCTGTACAATGAGCAGTTCTTC. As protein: CASSLASLYNEQFF.

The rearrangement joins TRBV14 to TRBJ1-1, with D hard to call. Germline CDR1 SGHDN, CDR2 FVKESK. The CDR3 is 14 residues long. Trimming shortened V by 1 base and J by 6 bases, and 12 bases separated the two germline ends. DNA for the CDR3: TGTGCCAGCAGCCAAGGGGCCCTTGGGGCTGAAGCTTTCTTT. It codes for CASSQGALGAEAFF. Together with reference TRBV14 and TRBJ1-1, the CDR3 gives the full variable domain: EAGVTQFPSHSVIEKGQTVTLRCDPISGHDNLYWYRRVMGKEIKFLLHFVKESKQDESGMPNNRFLAERTGGTYSTLKVQPAELEDSGVYFCASSQGALGAEAFFGQGTRLTVV.

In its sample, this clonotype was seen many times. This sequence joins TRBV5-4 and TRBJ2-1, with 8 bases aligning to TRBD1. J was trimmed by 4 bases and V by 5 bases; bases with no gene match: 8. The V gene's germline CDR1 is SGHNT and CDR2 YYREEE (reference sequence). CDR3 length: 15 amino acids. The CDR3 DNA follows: TGTGCCAGCAGGACCGGGACAGGCCAATACAATGAGCAGTTCTTC. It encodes CASRTGTGQYNEQFF. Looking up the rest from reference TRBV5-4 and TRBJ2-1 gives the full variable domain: ETGVTQSPTHLIKTRGQQVTLRCSSQSGHNTVSWYQQALGQGPQFIFQYYREEENGRGNFPPRFSGLQFPNYSSELNVNALELDDSALYLCASRTGTGQYNEQFFGPGTRLTVL.

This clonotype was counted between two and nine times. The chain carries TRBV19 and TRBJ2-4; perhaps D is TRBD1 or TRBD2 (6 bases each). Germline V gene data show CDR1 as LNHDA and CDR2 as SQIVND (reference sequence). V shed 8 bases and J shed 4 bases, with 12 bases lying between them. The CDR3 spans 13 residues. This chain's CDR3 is CASSGGTKNIQYF. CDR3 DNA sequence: TGTGCCAGTTCCGGGGGCACAAAAAACATTCAGTACTTC.

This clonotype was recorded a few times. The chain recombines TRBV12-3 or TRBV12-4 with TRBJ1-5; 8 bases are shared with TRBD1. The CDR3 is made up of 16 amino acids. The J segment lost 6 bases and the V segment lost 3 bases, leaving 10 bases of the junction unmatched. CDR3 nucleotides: TGTGCCAGCAGTTTTAACCTAGGGACAGGAGTTCAGCCCCAGCATTTT. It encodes CASSFNLGTGVQPQHF.

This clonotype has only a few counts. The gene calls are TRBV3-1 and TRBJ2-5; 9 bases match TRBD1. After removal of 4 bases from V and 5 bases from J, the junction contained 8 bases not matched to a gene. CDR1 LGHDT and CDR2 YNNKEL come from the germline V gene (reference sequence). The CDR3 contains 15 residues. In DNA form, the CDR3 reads TGTGCCAGCAGCCTCCGGACAGGGGAACGGGAGACCCAGTACTTC. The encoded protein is CASSLRTGERETQYF.

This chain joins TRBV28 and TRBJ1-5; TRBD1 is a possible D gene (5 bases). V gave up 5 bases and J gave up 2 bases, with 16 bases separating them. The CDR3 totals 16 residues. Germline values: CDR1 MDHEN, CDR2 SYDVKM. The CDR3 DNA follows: TGTGCCAGCAGTCAGTGGGGGAACCAGGGCAATCAGCCCCAGCATTTT. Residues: CASSQWGNQGNQPQHF.

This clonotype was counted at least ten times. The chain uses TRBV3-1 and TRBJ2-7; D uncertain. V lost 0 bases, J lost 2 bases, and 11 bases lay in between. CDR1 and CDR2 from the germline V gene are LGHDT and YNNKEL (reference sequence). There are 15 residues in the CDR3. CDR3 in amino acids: CASSQDHTRAYEQYF. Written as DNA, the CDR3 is TGTGCCAGCAGCCAAGACCACACACGGGCCTACGAGCAGTACTTC.

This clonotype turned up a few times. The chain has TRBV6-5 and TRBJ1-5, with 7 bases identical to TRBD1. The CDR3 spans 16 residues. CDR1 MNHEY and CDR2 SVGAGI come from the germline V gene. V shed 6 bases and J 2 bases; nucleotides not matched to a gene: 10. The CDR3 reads CASRPRQGLGNQPQHF. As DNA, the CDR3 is TGTGCCAGCAGACCTCGACAGGGTCTGGGCAATCAGCCCCAGCATTTT.

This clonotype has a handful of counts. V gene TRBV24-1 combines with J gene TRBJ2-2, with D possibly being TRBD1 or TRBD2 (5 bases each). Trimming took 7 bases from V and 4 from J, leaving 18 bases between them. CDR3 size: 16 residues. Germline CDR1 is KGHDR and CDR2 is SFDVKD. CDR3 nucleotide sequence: TGTGCCACCAGCCTGGGGACGGCGAGGGGCACCGGGGAGCTGTTTTTT. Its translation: CATSLGTARGTGELFF.